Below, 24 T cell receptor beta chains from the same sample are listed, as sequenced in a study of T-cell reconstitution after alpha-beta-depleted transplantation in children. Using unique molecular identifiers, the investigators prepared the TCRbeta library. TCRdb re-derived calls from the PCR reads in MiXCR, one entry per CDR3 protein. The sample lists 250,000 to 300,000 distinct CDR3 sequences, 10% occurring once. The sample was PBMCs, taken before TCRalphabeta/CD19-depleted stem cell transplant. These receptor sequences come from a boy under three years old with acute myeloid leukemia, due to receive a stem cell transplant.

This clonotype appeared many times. The CDR3 DNA reads as TGTGCCAGCAGCCCTCAGGCGGGGGCGTACAATGAGCAGTTCTTC. Translating gives CASSPQAGAYNEQFF. The chain links TRBV5-4 to TRBJ2-1; D is possibly TRBD2 (7 bases). CDR3 length equals 15 residues. Trimming stripped 4 bases from V and 4 bases from J, with 15 bases between. Germline V gives CDR1 SGHNT, CDR2 YYREEE (reference sequence).

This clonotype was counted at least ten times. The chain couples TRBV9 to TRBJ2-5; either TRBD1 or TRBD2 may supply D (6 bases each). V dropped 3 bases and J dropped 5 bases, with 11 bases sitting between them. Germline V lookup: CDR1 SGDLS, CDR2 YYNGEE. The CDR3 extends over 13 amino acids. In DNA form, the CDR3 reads TGTGCCAGCAGCGGGGGGGCCGGGGAGACCCAGTACTTC. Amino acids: CASSGGAGETQYF.

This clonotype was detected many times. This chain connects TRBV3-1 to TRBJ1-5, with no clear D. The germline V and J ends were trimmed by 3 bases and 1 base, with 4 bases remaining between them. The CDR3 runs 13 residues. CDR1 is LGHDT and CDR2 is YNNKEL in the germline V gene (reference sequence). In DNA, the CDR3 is TGTGCCAGCAGCCAGAGAAGCAATCAGCCCCAGCATTTT. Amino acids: CASSQRSNQPQHF.

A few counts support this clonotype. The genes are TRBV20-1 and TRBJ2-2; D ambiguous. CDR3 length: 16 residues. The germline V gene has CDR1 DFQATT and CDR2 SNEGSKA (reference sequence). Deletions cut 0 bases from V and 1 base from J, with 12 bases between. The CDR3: CSARDKEHLNTGELFF. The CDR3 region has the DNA TGCAGTGCTAGAGATAAAGAACACCTGAACACCGGGGAGCTGTTTTTT.

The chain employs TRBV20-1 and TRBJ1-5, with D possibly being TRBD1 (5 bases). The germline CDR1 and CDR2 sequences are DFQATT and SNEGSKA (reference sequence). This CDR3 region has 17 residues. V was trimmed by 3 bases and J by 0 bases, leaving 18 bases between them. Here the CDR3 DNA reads TGCAGTGCTAGTACCCCAGGGAATCGATATAGCAATCAGCCCCAGCATTTT. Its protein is CSASTPGNRYSNQPQHF.

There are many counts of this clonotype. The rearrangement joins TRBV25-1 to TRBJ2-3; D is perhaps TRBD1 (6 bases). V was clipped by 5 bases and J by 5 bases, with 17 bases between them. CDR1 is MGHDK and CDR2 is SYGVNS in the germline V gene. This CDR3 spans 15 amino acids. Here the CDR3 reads CASSPAGQRGDTQYF. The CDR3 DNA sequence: TGTGCCAGCAGTCCTGCCGGACAGAGAGGAGATACGCAGTATTTT.

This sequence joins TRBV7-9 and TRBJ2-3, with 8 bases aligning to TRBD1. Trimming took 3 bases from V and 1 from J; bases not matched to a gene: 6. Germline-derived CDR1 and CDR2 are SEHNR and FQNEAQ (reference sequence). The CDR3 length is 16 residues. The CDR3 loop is CASSFADRDGTDTQYF. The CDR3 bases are TGTGCCAGCAGCTTCGCGGACAGGGATGGCACAGATACGCAGTATTTT.

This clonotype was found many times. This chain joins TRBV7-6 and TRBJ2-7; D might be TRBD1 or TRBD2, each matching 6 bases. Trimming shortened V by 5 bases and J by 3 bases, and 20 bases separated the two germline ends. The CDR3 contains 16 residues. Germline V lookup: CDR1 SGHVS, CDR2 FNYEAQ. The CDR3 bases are TGTGCCAGCAGCCCCTTCGAAGGGGGGCCGGACTACGAGCAGTACTTC. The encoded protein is CASSPFEGGPDYEQYF.

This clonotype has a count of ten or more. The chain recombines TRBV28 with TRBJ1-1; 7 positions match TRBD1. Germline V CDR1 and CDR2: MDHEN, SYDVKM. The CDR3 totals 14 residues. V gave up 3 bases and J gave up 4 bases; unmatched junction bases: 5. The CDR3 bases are TGTGCCAGCAGTTTCCGGACAGGCTTCACTGAAGCTTTCTTT. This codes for CASSFRTGFTEAFF.

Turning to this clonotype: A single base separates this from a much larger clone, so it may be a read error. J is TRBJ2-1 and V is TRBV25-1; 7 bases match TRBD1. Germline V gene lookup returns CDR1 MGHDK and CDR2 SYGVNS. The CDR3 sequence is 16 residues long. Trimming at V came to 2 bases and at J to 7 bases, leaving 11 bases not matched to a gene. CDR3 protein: CASSEVTGTAVNEQFF. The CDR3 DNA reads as TGTGCCAGCAGTGAAGTCACCGGGACAGCGGTTAATGAGCAGTTCTTC.

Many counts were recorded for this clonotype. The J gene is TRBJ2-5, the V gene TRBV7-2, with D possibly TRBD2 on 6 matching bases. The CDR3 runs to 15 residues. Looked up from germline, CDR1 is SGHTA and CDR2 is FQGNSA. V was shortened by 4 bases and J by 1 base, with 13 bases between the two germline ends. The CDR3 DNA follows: TGTGCCAGCAGCTCCCAGACTAGACTCCAAGAGACCCAGTACTTC. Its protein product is CASSSQTRLQETQYF.

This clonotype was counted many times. The CDR3 loop reads CSARSLATSYNEQFF. The CDR3 coding sequence is TGCAGTGCTAGATCCCTAGCGACCTCCTACAATGAGCAGTTCTTC. This rearrangement joins TRBV20-1 to TRBJ2-1; D is possibly TRBD2 (6 bases). The V gene's germline CDR1 is DFQATT and CDR2 SNEGSKA (reference sequence). The V end lost 2 bases, the J end lost 0 bases, and 11 bases lay between the germline ends. CDR3 length: 15 amino acids.

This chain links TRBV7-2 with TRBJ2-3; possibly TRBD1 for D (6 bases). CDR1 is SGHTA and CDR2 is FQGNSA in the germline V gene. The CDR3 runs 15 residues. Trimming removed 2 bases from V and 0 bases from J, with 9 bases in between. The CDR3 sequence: CASSLQGSSTDTQYF. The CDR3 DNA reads TGTGCCAGCAGCTTACAGGGGTCTAGCACAGATACGCAGTATTTT. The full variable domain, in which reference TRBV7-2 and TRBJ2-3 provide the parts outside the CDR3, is GAGVSQSPSNKVTEKGKDVELRCDPISGHTALYWYRQSLGQGLEFLIYFQGNSAPDKSGLPSDRFSAERTGGSVSTLTIQRTQQEDSAVYLCASSLQGSSTDTQYFGPGTRLTVL.

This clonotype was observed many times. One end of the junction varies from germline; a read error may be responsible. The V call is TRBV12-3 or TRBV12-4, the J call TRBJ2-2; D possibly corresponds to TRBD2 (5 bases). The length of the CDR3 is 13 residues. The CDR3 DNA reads TGTGCCAGCCGCCCTTTAGGCACCGGGAAGCTGTTTTTT. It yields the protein CASRPLGTGKLFF.

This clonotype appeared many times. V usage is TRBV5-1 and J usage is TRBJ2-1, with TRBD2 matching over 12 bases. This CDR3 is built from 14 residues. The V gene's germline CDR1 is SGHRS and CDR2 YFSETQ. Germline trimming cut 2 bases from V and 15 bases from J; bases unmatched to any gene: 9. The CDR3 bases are TGCGCCAGCAGCTTAGAACTAGCGGGGGGATCGCCGTTCTTC. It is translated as CASSLELAGGSPFF.

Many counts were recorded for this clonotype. Written as DNA, the CDR3 is TGTGCCAGCAGCTTAGAGGGGACAGGCCATTCACCCCTCCACTTT. It codes for CASSLEGTGHSPLHF. The chain is built from TRBV7-6 and TRBJ1-6, with 8 nucleotides matching TRBD1. CDR1 SGHVS and CDR2 FNYEAQ come from the germline V gene. The junction had 4 bases not matched to a gene; V was cut back by 1 base and J by 8 bases. The CDR3 is 15 amino acids.

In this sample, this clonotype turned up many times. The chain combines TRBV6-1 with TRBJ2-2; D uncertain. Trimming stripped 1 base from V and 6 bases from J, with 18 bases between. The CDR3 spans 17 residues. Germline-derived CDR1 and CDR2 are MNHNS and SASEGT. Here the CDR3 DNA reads TGTGCCAGCAGTGAAGTGATAGCAGGTGCGAGGTCCGGGGAGCTGTTTTTT. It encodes CASSEVIAGARSGELFF.

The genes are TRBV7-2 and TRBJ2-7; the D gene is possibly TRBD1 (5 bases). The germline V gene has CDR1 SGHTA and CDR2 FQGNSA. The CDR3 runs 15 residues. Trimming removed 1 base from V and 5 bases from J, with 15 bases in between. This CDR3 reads CASSLGAGWSDEQYF. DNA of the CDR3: TGTGCCAGCAGCTTAGGAGCAGGGTGGTCTGACGAGCAGTACTTC.

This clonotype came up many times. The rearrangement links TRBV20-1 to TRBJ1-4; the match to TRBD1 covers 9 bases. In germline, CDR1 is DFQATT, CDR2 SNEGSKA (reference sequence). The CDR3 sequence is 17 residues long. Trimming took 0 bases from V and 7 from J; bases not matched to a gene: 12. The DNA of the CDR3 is TGCAGTGCTAGAGATCTAACCTCTGGACAGGGGTTTGAAAAACTGTTTTTT. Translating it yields CSARDLTSGQGFEKLFF.

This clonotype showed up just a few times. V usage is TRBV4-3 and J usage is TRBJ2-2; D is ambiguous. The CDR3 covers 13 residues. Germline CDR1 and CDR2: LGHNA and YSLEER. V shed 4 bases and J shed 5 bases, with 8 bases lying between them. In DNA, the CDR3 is TGCGCCAGCAGCCCGCAGCTAACCGGGGAGCTGTTTTTT. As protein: CASSPQLTGELFF.

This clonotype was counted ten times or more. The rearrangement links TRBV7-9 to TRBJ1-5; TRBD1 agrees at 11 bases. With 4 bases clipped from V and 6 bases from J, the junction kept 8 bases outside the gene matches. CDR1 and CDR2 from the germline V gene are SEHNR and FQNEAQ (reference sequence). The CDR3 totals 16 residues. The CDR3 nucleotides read TGTGCCAGCAGCTCCGAGCGGACAGGGGGCGGTCAGCCCCAGCATTTT. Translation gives CASSSERTGGGQPQHF.

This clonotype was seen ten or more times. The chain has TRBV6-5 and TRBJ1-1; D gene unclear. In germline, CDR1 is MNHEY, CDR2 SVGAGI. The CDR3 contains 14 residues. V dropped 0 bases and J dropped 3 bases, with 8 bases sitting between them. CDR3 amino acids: CASSYSRRDTEAFF. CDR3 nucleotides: TGTGCCAGCAGTTACTCTCGAAGGGACACTGAAGCTTTCTTT.

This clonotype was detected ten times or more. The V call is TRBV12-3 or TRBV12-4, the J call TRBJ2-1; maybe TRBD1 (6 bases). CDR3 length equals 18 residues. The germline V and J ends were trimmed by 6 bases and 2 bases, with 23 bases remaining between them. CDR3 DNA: TGTGCCAGCAGCAGTTCACTTCTACAGGGCTCCCCCTACAATGAGCAGTTCTTC. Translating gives CASSSSLLQGSPYNEQFF.

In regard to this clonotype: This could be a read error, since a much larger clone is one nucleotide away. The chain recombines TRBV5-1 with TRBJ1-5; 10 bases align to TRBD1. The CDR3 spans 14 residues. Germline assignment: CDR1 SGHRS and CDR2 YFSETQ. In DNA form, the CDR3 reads TGCTCCAGCAGCCCGGGACAGGGGAGGCAGCCCCAGCATTTT. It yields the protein CSSSPGQGRQPQHF.